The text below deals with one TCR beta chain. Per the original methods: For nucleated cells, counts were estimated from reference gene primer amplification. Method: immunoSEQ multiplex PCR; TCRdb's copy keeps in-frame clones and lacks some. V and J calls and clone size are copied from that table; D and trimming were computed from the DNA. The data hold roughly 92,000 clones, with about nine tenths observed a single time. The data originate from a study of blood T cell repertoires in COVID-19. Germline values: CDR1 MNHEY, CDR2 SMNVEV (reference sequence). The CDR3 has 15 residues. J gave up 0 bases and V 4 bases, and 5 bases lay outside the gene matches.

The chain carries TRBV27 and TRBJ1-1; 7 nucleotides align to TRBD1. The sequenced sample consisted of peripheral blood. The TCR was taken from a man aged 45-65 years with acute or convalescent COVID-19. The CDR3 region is CASSSGGAVNTEAFF. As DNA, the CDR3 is TGTGCCAGCAGTTCAGGGGGAGCGGTGAACACTGAAGCTTTCTTT.